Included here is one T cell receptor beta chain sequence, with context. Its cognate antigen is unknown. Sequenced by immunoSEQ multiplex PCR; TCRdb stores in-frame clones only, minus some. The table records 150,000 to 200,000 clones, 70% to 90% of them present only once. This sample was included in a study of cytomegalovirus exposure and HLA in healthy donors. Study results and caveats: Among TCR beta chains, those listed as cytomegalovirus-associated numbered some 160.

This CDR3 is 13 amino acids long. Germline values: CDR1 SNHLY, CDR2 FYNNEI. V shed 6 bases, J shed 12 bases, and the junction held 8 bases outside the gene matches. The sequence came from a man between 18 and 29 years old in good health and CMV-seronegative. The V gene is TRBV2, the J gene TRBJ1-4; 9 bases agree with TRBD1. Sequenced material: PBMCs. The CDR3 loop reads CASRGQGGRELFF. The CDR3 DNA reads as TGTGCCAGCAGGGGACAGGGAGGTAGGGAACTGTTTTTT.